This entry lists 25 T cell receptor beta chains sequenced from one sample in a study of human T cells and chemical hapten exposure. A single record per CDR3 protein comes from TCRdb applying MiXCR to the RACE reads. The table has over 85,000 distinct CDR3 sequences, 8.5% to 9% seen once; the top ten hold approximately 2.9%. Time point given: healthy volunteer bleed at 2 weeks. Someone pulled total RNA out of unfractionated whole blood. What was sequenced was whole blood. Receptors were obtained from a female donor in good health. Some clones in this sample may be carry-over from other donors' samples.

The rearrangement joins TRBV19 to TRBJ2-1; 9 bases align to TRBD1. This CDR3 region has 18 residues. Germline V gene sequence: CDR1 LNHDA, CDR2 SQIVND (reference sequence). Trimming removed 4 bases from V and 2 bases from J; junction bases left unmatched: 12. The CDR3, as DNA: TGTGCCAGTAGTAGCATTGTCTCGGGGACAGGGCCCTACAATGAGCAGTTCTTC. It codes for CASSSIVSGTGPYNEQFF.

This clonotype occurred many times. J is TRBJ1-6 and V is TRBV5-6; D perhaps matches TRBD1 (6 bases). The CDR3 covers 14 residues. Germline V lookup: CDR1 SGHDT, CDR2 YYEEEE. Deletions cut 3 bases from V and 9 bases from J, with 13 bases between. CDR3 nucleotides: TGTGCCAGCAGCTCCGGGACAAGGGGTTCACCCCTCCACTTT. Its translation: CASSSGTRGSPLHF.

The table lists this clonotype with a few counts. The chain recombines TRBV7-9 with TRBJ2-3, with 11 bases identical to TRBD2. V shed 5 bases and J 2 bases; nucleotides not matched to a gene: 9. CDR3 length: 17 amino acids. CDR1 is SEHNR and CDR2 is FQNEAQ in the germline V gene (reference sequence). Written as DNA, the CDR3 is TGTGCCAGCAGCACGGGACTAGCGGACCCCAACACAGATACGCAGTATTTT. Its translation: CASSTGLADPNTDTQYF.

This clonotype was seen repeatedly, ten times or more. The CDR3, as DNA: TGTGCCAGCAGCTTTCGAGACACAGATACGCAGTATTTT. It specifies CASSFRDTDTQYF. The genes are TRBV7-9 and TRBJ2-3; no clear D gene. The CDR3 spans 13 residues. V lost 3 bases to trimming and J lost 2 bases, with 6 bases between them. Germline assignment: CDR1 SEHNR and CDR2 FQNEAQ (reference sequence).

The V and J genes are TRBV28 and TRBJ1-5, with D possibly TRBD1 on 5 matching bases. CDR1 and CDR2 from the germline V gene are MDHEN and SYDVKM. This CDR3 is built from 15 residues. The germline V and J ends were trimmed by 6 bases and 6 bases, with 18 bases remaining between them. The CDR3 spells CASSLLAGRGQPQHF. The CDR3 DNA reads as TGTGCCAGCAGCCTATTGGCAGGGAGGGGTCAGCCCCAGCATTTT.

This sequence joins TRBV3-1 and TRBJ1-5; D is unclear. V shed 0 bases and J shed 7 bases, with 13 bases lying between them. Germline V CDR1 and CDR2: LGHDT, YNNKEL (reference sequence). The CDR3 runs 15 residues. The CDR3 reads CASSQDLSDGQPQHF. CDR3 sequence (DNA): TGTGCCAGCAGCCAAGATTTAAGTGACGGGCAGCCCCAGCATTTT. Together with reference TRBV3-1 and TRBJ1-5, the CDR3 gives the full variable domain: DTAVSQTPKYLVTQMGNDKSIKCEQNLGHDTMYWYKQDSKKFLKIMFSYNNKELIINETVPNRFSPKSPDKAHLNLHINSLELGDSAVYFCASSQDLSDGQPQHFGDGTRLSIL.

The chain carries TRBV29-1 and TRBJ2-1; 7 bases are shared with TRBD1. Germline V CDR1 and CDR2: SQVTM, ANQGSEA. V lost 6 bases to trimming and J lost 8 bases; unmatched junction nucleotides: 4. The length of the CDR3 is 11 residues. DNA for the CDR3: TGCAGCGTCCACAGGGGAGATGAGCAGTTCTTC. It encodes CSVHRGDEQFF.

This clonotype was seen ten or more times. The rearrangement uses TRBV28 and TRBJ2-2; D is unresolved. V lost 6 bases and J 0 bases, leaving 14 bases between the germline ends. CDR3 length: 16 amino acids. CDR1 is MDHEN, CDR2 SYDVKM, per germline. CDR3 in amino acids: CASRPELPANTGELFF. CDR3 bases: TGTGCCAGCAGACCCGAGCTCCCCGCGAACACCGGGGAGCTGTTTTTT.

This clonotype was counted only a few times. V and J are TRBV20-1 and TRBJ1-2, with 7 positions matching TRBD1. With 6 bases clipped from V and 6 bases from J, the junction kept 16 bases outside the gene matches. Germline V gene sequence: CDR1 DFQATT, CDR2 SNEGSKA (reference sequence). CDR3 length: 15 residues. The CDR3 is CSAAIMRQGFDGYTF. The DNA for the CDR3 is TGCAGTGCCGCAATAATGAGACAGGGTTTCGATGGCTACACCTTC.

Only a few counts were recorded for this clonotype. CDR3 DNA sequence: TGTGCCAGCAGTGAAGCCATCCCAACTAGGAACACTGAAGCTTTCTTT. Amino acid sequence: CASSEAIPTRNTEAFF. The chain couples TRBV2 to TRBJ1-1; D not certain. V lost 0 bases and J 1 base, leaving 12 bases between the germline ends. This CDR3 is built from 16 residues. From germline, CDR1 is SNHLY and CDR2 FYNNEI.

V and J are TRBV19 and TRBJ1-2; 10 bases align to TRBD1. Germline V CDR1 and CDR2: LNHDA, SQIVND (reference sequence). After removal of 6 bases from V and 5 bases from J, the junction contained 6 bases not matched to a gene. CDR3 length: 14 amino acids. This CDR3 reads CASSTTGGVYGYTF. The CDR3 bases are TGTGCCAGTAGCACGACAGGGGGCGTATATGGCTACACCTTC. Filled out from reference TRBV19 and TRBJ1-2, the complete variable domain reads DGGITQSPKYLFRKEGQNVTLSCEQNLNHDAMYWYRQDPGQGLRLIYYSQIVNDFQKGDIAEGYSVSREKKESFPLTVTSAQKNPTAFYLCASSTTGGVYGYTFGSGTRLTVV.

This clonotype appeared many times. This chain links TRBV19 with TRBJ1-6, with D possibly matching TRBD1 (5 bases). The CDR3 consists of 17 residues. From germline, CDR1 is LNHDA and CDR2 SQIVND (reference sequence). V was clipped by 3 bases and J by 0 bases, with 12 bases between them. As DNA, the CDR3 is TGTGCCAGTAGTATGCAGGGATCCAGCTCCTATAATTCACCCCTCCACTTT. It is translated as CASSMQGSSSYNSPLHF.

The V call is TRBV3-1, the J call TRBJ2-7; TRBD1 is a possible D gene (5 bases). There are 14 residues in the CDR3. Germline V gene data show CDR1 as LGHDT and CDR2 as YNNKEL (reference sequence). Trimming left V 1 base short and J 7 bases short, with 14 bases between. The CDR3 loop reads CASSQGGFGVEQYF. The CDR3 nucleotides are TGTGCCAGCAGCCAAGGGGGCTTTGGGGTGGAGCAGTACTTC.

The rearrangement links TRBV4-1 to TRBJ2-4, with D hard to call. This CDR3 region has 15 residues. CDR1 and CDR2 from the germline V gene are MGHRA and YSYEKL. V was trimmed by 1 base and J by 0 bases, leaving 7 bases between them. The CDR3 loop is CASSQGVLAKNIQYF. The CDR3 DNA follows: TGCGCCAGCAGCCAAGGTGTGCTAGCCAAAAACATTCAGTACTTC.

J is TRBJ2-1 and V is TRBV27; TRBD1 or TRBD2 may be the D gene (5 bases each). The germline V and J ends were trimmed by 5 bases and 2 bases, with 13 bases remaining between them. The CDR3 runs 15 residues. Germline V gene data show CDR1 as MNHEY and CDR2 as SMNVEV (reference sequence). DNA of the CDR3: TGTGCCAGCAGTCCCGGGACCGAAGCCTACAATGAGCAGTTCTTC. Translation: CASSPGTEAYNEQFF.

This clonotype has a handful of counts. V usage is TRBV14 and J usage is TRBJ2-1, with 9 positions matching TRBD1. Germline lookup yields CDR1 SGHDN and CDR2 FVKESK. V shed 1 base and J 7 bases; nucleotides not matched to a gene: 5. The CDR3 has 15 residues. The CDR3 nucleotides are TGTGCCAGCAGCCAAGGTGCGACAGGGGGTAATGAGCAGTTCTTC. Amino acid sequence: CASSQGATGGNEQFF.

Ten or more counts support this clonotype. This rearrangement joins TRBV20-1 to TRBJ1-6; TRBD1 matches at 7 bases. V gave up 0 bases and J gave up 11 bases; unmatched junction bases: 10. This CDR3 spans 15 amino acids. Germline-derived CDR1 and CDR2 are DFQATT and SNEGSKA (reference sequence). The chain's CDR3 is CSARDLGGDSTPLHF. CDR3 sequence (DNA): TGCAGTGCTAGAGATTTGGGAGGGGACAGCACACCCCTCCACTTT.

This clonotype appeared a few times. The chain employs TRBV28 and TRBJ1-2; TRBD1 matches at 9 bases. Germline loops: CDR1 MDHEN, CDR2 SYDVKM. Losses at the gene ends were 4 bases for V and 3 bases for J; bases not matched to a gene: 9. The CDR3 spans 16 residues. The CDR3 region has the DNA TGTGCCAGCAGTTCACCTCCCGGGGACAGGGACTATGGCTACACCTTC. Amino acids: CASSSPPGDRDYGYTF.

V usage is TRBV12-3 or TRBV12-4 and J usage is TRBJ1-4; no definite D call. CDR3 size: 15 residues. V was cut by 3 bases and J by 0 bases, with 8 bases left in between. The CDR3 sequence is CASSLRITTNEKLFF. The CDR3 DNA is TGTGCCAGCAGTTTGAGGATTACAACTAATGAAAAACTGTTTTTT.

The V call is TRBV3-1, the J call TRBJ1-6; TRBD1 matches at 7 bases. Losses at the gene ends were 5 bases for V and 8 bases for J; bases not matched to a gene: 9. The CDR3 is made up of 15 amino acids. Germline values: CDR1 LGHDT, CDR2 YNNKEL (reference sequence). CDR3 in amino acids: CASSYSSRGDSPLHF. As DNA, the CDR3 is TGTGCCAGCAGCTACTCCTCCAGGGGGGATTCACCCCTCCACTTT. The whole variable domain, filled in from reference TRBV3-1 and TRBJ1-6, reads DTAVSQTPKYLVTQMGNDKSIKCEQNLGHDTMYWYKQDSKKFLKIMFSYNNKELIINETVPNRFSPKSPDKAHLNLHINSLELGDSAVYFCASSYSSRGDSPLHFGNGTRLTVT.

The rearrangement links TRBV5-6 to TRBJ2-3, with 12 bases matching TRBD2. The CDR3 sequence is 16 residues long. The germline CDR1 and CDR2 sequences are SGHDT and YYEEEE. The junction had 9 bases not matched to a gene; V was cut back by 5 bases and J by 5 bases. The CDR3, as DNA: TGTGCCAGCAGAAAATCTAGCGGGAGGGCCCAAGATACGCAGTATTTT. As protein: CASRKSSGRAQDTQYF.

This clonotype was detected many times. The J gene is TRBJ2-7, the V gene TRBV20-1; TRBD2 matches 7 bases. The trim removed 2 bases at V and 0 bases at J, leaving 10 bases unmatched. The germline V gene encodes CDR1 DFQATT and CDR2 SNEGSKA (reference sequence). This CDR3 has 16 residues. In nucleotides, the CDR3 is TGCAGTGCTAGATCCCTCCTAGCGGAGAGCTCCTACGAGCAGTACTTC. This gives the protein CSARSLLAESSYEQYF.

This clonotype was seen more than once but under ten times. The V gene is TRBV15, the J gene TRBJ2-7; D perhaps matches TRBD2 (6 bases). Deletions cut 1 base from V and 5 bases from J, with 12 bases between. The germline gives CDR1 LNHNV, CDR2 YYDKDF (reference sequence). The CDR3 is made up of 14 amino acids. CDR3 in DNA: TGTGCCACCAGCAGAGGAGGAGGGCTGGACGAGCAGTACTTC. Translated: CATSRGGGLDEQYF.

The CDR3 region is CASSTGTGGNEQYF. The CDR3 region has the DNA TGTGCCAGCAGTACCGGGACAGGGGGCAACGAGCAGTACTTC. V is TRBV2 and J is TRBJ2-7; 12 bases are shared with TRBD1. The germline CDR1 and CDR2 sequences are SNHLY and FYNNEI. Trimming took 5 bases from V and 5 from J; bases not matched to a gene: 4. The CDR3 sequence is 14 residues long.

A few counts support this clonotype. The rearrangement joins TRBV4-1 to TRBJ2-2; 14 positions agree with TRBD2. This CDR3 spans 19 amino acids. V dropped 2 bases and J dropped 5; count of bases not matched to a gene: 10. The V gene's germline CDR1 is MGHRA and CDR2 YSYEKL. The CDR3 loop reads CASSQRGVGLAGETGELFF. CDR3 DNA sequence: TGCGCCAGCAGCCAAAGGGGGGTGGGACTAGCGGGAGAAACCGGGGAGCTGTTTTTT.